A selection of T cell receptor beta chains follows, all from one sample in a study of blood T cell repertoires in COVID-19. The table came from immunoSEQ multiplex PCR; TCRdb's copy has only in-frame clones and leaves some out. Among some 68,000 clones listed, approximately 83% were seen once. Specimen: peripheral blood. Receptors were obtained from a man between 65 and 79 years old with acute or convalescent COVID-19. Both conserved end residues are part of each CDR3. A D gene is named only where the DNA matches it firmly. The size of a clone is reported for some rows only, either as once, few or many, or as a class for expanded clones.

>TRBD1|-|TRBJ2-1|TRBV6-5|14
TGTGCCAGCAGGCTGGGACAGTACAATGATGAGCAGTTCTTC
CASRLGQYNDEQFF
>TRBD2|-|TRBJ2-1|TRBV19|17
TGTGCCAGTAGTATCTATGGACTAGCGGGCTCCTACAATGAGCAGTTCTTC
CASSIYGLAGSYNEQFF
>-|-|TRBJ1-1|TRBV28|15
TGTGCCAGCAGATCCCTCGACGGGTTTAACACTGAAGCTTTCTTT
CASRSLDGFNTEAFF
>TRBD2|-|TRBJ2-3|TRBV9|16
TGTGCCAGCAGCTACGGGACTAGGAGAAGCACAGATACGCAGTATTTT
CASSYGTRRSTDTQYF
>-|-|TRBJ1-1|TRBV19|13
TGTGCCAGTAGTATCATTAGAGGTTACCTCGCTTTCTTT
CASSIIRGYLAFF
>TRBD2|few|TRBJ2-7|TRBV5-1|15
TGCGCCAGCAGGTGGACTAGCGGGCGATATTACGAGCAGTACTTC
CASRWTSGRYYEQYF
>-|few|TRBJ2-1|TRBV11-2|16
TGTGCCAGCATCCCCCCCGGAGCAGCTACAAGGGGTGAGCAGTTCTTC
CASIPPGAATRGEQFF
>TRBD1|-|TRBJ2-5|TRBV6-5|15
TGTGCCACTAGAGGGACAGGACTCCACCAAGAGACCCAGTACTTC
CATRGTGLHQETQYF
>-|-|TRBJ1-2|TRBV30|11
TGTGCCTGGGACAGCAACTATGGCTACACCTTC
CAWDSNYGYTF
>TRBD2|-|TRBJ2-1|TRBV19|21
TGTGCCAGTAGTATAGACCCGATCACTAGCGGGGATTTTAGCTCCTACAATGAGCAGTTCTTC
CASSIDPITSGDFSSYNEQFF
>TRBD1|-|TRBJ1-4|TRBV7-9|15
TGTGCCAGCAGCTTATTGACAGGGGAGAATGAAAAACTGTTTTTT
CASSLLTGENEKLFF
>TRBD1|-|TRBJ2-2|TRBV7-3|20
TGTGCCAGCAGCTTAAGAAATTCTTTCCGGGACAGAAGAAACACCGGGGAGCTGTTTTTT
CASSLRNSFRDRRNTGELFF
>-|-|TRBJ1-1|TRBV21-1|15
TGTGCCAGCAGCAAAGGGGAACAGGACGGGGGTGAAGCTTTCTTT
CASSKGEQDGGEAFF
>-|-|TRBJ2-7|TRBV18|13
TGTGCCAGCTCACCGGCGAGGGACTACGAGCAGTACTTC
CASSPARDYEQYF
>TRBD2|-|TRBJ2-1|TRBV6-5|14
TGTGCCAGCAGCTTGCGGGGGGGAGAGAATGAGCAGTTCTTC
CASSLRGGENEQFF
>-|-|TRBJ2-7|TRBV5-4|17
TGTGCCAGCAGCTTGGCCGTTGGGGGGGCGATATCCCACGAGCAGTACTTC
CASSLAVGGAISHEQYF
>TRBD2|-|TRBJ2-2|TRBV5-5|16
TGTGCCAGCAGTTGGACTAGCGGGAGAAACACCGGGGAGCTGTTTTTT
CASSWTSGRNTGELFF
>-|-|TRBJ2-3|TRBV7-3|13
TGTGCCAGCAGCAACTTACGCACAGATACGCAGTATTTT
CASSNLRTDTQYF
>-|once|TRBJ1-1|TRBV7-3|12
TGTGCCAGCAGCTCGACGGAGGTTGAAGCTTTCTTT
CASSSTEVEAFF
>-|-|TRBJ1-4|TRBV18|15
TGTGCCAGCTCACCACAAAACCCTATTAATGGAAAACTGTTTTTT
CASSPQNPINGKLFF
>TRBD2|-|TRBJ2-1|TRBV29-1|14
TGCAGCGTTGACGCTTCTAGCGGGAGAGATGAGCAGTTCTTC
CSVDASSGRDEQFF
>TRBD2|-|TRBJ2-1|TRBV27|16
TGTGCCAGCAGTTCTCCTAGCGGGAGGGTTTACAATGAGCAGTTCTTC
CASSSPSGRVYNEQFF
>-|-|TRBJ1-5|TRBV30|15
TGTGCCTGGAGTGAAAATAGGGAGGTCAATCAGCCCCAGCATTTT
CAWSENREVNQPQHF
>-|-|TRBJ2-2|TRBV4-1|16
TGCGCCAGCAGCCAAGATCCAACAGGGACGGCCGGGGAGCTGTTTTTT
CASSQDPTGTAGELFF
>TRBD2|-|TRBJ2-5|TRBV3-1/TRBV3-2|17
TGTGCCAGCAGCCAAGCTGCGGCGGGAGGGGGGCATGAGACCCAGTACTTC
CASSQAAAGGGHETQYF
>-|-|TRBJ1-3|TRBV21-1|15
TGTGCCAGCAGCAAAGGTCCGGGGGCTGGAAACACCATATATTTT
CASSKGPGAGNTIYF
>TRBD1|-|TRBJ2-5|TRBV11-2|15
TGTGCCAGCAGCCGACAAAATCCCACAGGGGAAGCCCAGTACTTC
CASSRQNPTGEAQYF
>TRBD2|-|TRBJ2-7|TRBV5-1|14
TGCGCCAGCAGCCCACGGGAGGGCCGTTACGAGCAGTACTTC
CASSPREGRYEQYF
>TRBD1|-|TRBJ2-7|TRBV27|15
TGTGCCAGCAGTTTTCGGGGGACAGGGGAATCCGAGCAGTACTTC
CASSFRGTGESEQYF
>-|once|TRBJ1-2|TRBV7-9|13
TGTGCCAGCAGTCCAGGACAGTCAAGGGGCTACACCTTC
CASSPGQSRGYTF
>-|-|TRBJ1-3|TRBV5-1|15
TGCGCCAGCAGCTACTCAGGGGATACTGGAAACACCATATATTTT
CASSYSGDTGNTIYF
>-|-|TRBJ1-4|TRBV30|15
TGTGCCTGGAGTGTATCGGTAATGGGCCGTGAAAAACTGTTTTTT
CAWSVSVMGREKLFF
>TRBD2|-|TRBJ2-1|TRBV10-2|19
TGCGCCAGCAGTGATTTGGGGCTAGCGGGAGTGAGCTCCTTGAATGAGCAGTTCTTC
CASSDLGLAGVSSLNEQFF
>-|-|TRBJ2-3|TRBV24-1|14
TGTGCCACCATCCTGGGCCCCCGGGGAGATACGCAGTATTTT
CATILGPRGDTQYF
>TRBD1|few|TRBJ1-2|TRBV7-9|12
TGTGCCAGCAGCCTGGACAGGCATGGCTACACCTTC
CASSLDRHGYTF
>-|-|TRBJ1-1|TRBV9|14
TGTGCCAGCAGCGTATCTTCCTGGGCGACTGAAGCTTTCTTT
CASSVSSWATEAFF
>-|-|TRBJ2-1|TRBV18|12
TGTGCCAGCTCACTTCAGGGTTATGAGCAGTTCTTC
CASSLQGYEQFF
>TRBD2|-|TRBJ2-1|TRBV5-1|15
TGCGCCAGCAGCCCACAGCGGGAGCCGTACAATGAGCAGTTCTTC
CASSPQREPYNEQFF
>TRBD1|-|TRBJ2-5|TRBV7-9|15
TGTGCCAGCTCTAGCCGGGACAGGGACCAAGAGACCCAGTACTTC
CASSSRDRDQETQYF
>-|-|TRBJ1-1|TRBV27|14
TGTGCCAGCAGTGGGGGACTCATGAACACTGAAGCTTTCTTT
CASSGGLMNTEAFF
>-|-|TRBJ1-5|TRBV19|15
TGTGCCAGTACGAGGGATTCCTTTAGCAATCAGCCCCAGCATTTT
CASTRDSFSNQPQHF
>TRBD1|-|TRBJ1-3|TRBV5-4|15
TGTGCCAGCAGCTTGGAGACAGGGGCTGGAAACACCATATATTTT
CASSLETGAGNTIYF
>-|-|TRBJ1-1|TRBV6-5|15
TGTGCCAGCAGTTCGGGAACAATCCTGGACACTGAAGCTTTCTTT
CASSSGTILDTEAFF